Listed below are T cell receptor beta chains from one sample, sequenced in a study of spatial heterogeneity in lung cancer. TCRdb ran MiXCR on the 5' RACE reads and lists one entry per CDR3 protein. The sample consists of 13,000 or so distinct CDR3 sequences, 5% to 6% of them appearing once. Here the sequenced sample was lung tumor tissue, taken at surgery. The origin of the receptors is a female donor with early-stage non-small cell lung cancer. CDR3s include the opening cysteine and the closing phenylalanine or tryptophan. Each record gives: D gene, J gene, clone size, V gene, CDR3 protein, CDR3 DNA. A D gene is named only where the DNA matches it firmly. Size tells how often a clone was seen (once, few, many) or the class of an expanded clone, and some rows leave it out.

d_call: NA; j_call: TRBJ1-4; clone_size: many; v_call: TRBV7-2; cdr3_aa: CASSRRPATNEKLFF; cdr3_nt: TGTGCCAGCAGCCGCAGGCCAGCAACTAATGAAAAACTGTTTTTT
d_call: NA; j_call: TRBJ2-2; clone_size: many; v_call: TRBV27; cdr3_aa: CASSPLRGRDTGELFF; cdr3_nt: TGTGCCAGCAGTCCGCTGAGGGGGAGGGATACCGGGGAGCTGTTTTTT
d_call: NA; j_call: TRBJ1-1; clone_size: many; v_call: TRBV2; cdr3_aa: CASSGWGGQINTEAFF; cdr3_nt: TGTGCCAGCAGTGGCTGGGGCGGACAGATAAACACTGAAGCTTTCTTT
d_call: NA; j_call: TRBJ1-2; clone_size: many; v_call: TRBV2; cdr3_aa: CASSLGQVDGYTF; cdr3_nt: TGTGCCAGCAGCCTTGGGCAGGTGGATGGCTACACCTTC
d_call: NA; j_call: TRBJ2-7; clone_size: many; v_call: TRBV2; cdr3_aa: CASCGLRISYEQYF; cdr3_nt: TGTGCCAGCTGCGGCCTTAGGATCTCCTACGAGCAGTACTTC
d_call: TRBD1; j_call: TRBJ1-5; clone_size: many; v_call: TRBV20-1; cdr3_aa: CSARSGGPGLPQHF; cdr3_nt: TGCAGTGCTAGGTCAGGGGGTCCGGGCTTGCCCCAGCATTTT
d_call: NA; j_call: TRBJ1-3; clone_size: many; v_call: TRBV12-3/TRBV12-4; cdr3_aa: CASRNLGSGNTIYF; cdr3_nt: TGTGCCAGCAGGAACCTAGGCTCTGGAAACACCATATATTTT
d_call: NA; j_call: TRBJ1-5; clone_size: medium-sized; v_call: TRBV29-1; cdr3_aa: CSVALGIGNQPQHF; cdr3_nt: TGCAGCGTTGCACTCGGGATCGGCAATCAGCCCCAGCATTTT
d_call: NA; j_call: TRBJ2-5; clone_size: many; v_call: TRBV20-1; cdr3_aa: CGAGGQETQYF; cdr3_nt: TGCGGAGCCGGAGGACAAGAGACCCAGTACTTC
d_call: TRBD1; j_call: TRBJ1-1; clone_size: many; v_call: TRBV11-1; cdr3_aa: CASSLRDRAGSAFF; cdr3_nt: TGTGCCAGCAGCTTAAGGGACAGGGCGGGATCGGCTTTCTTT
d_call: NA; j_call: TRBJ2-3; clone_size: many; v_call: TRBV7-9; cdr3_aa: CASSSFGQATDTQYF; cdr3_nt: TGTGCCAGCAGTTCGTTTGGGCAGGCGACAGATACGCAGTATTTT
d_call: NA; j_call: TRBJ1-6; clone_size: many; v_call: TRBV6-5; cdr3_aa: CASRPIAGRANNSPLHF; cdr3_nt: TGTGCCAGCAGGCCGATAGCAGGGAGGGCAAATAATTCACCCCTCCACTTT
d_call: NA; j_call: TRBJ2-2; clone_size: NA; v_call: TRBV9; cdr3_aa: CASSVDVIGTFNTGELFF; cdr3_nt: TGTGCCAGCAGCGTAGATGTCATCGGGACCTTCAACACCGGGGAGCTGTTTTTT
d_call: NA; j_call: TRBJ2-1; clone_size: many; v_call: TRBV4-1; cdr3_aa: CASSQGGPVDEQFF; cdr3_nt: TGCGCCAGCAGCCAAGGCGGGCCTGTGGATGAGCAGTTCTTC
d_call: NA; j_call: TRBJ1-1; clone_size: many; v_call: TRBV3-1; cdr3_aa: CASSQGLGGVGVAFF; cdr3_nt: TGTGCCAGCAGCCAAGGACTAGGAGGGGTAGGAGTAGCTTTCTTT
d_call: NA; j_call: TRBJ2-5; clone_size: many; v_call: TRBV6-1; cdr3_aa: CASRPPGHPFQETQYF; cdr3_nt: TGTGCCAGCAGGCCCCCGGGACACCCTTTTCAAGAGACCCAGTACTTC
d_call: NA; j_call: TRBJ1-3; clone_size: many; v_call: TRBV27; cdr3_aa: CASRGPHSGNTIYF; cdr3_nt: TGTGCCAGCAGAGGGCCCCACTCTGGAAACACCATATATTTT
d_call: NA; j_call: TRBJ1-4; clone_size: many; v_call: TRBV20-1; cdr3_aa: CSARGGSGIEKLFF; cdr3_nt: TGCAGTGCTAGAGGGGGGTCGGGTATTGAAAAACTGTTTTTT
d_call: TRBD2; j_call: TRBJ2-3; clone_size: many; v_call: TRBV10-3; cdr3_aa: CAIGRGTSRPDTQYF; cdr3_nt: TGTGCCATCGGGAGGGGGACTAGCCGCCCCGATACGCAGTATTTT
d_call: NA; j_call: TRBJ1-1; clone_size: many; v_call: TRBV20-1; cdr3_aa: CSAGPRAFF; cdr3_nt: TGCAGTGCGGGCCCAAGGGCTTTCTTT
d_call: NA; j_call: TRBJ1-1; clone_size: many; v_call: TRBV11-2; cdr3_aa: CASSLGFTEAFF; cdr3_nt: TGTGCCAGCAGCTTAGGGTTTACTGAAGCTTTCTTT
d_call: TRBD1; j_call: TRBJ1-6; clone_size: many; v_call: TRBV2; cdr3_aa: CASRGQANSPLHF; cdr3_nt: TGTGCCAGCAGGGGACAGGCGAATTCACCCCTCCACTTT
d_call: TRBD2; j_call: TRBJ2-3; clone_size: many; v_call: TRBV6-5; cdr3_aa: CASTWGGSDTQYF; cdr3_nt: TGTGCCAGCACCTGGGGGGGATCAGATACGCAGTATTTT
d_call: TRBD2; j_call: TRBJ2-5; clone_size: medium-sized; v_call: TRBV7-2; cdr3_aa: CASSSRLAGSETQYF; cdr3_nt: TGTGCCAGCAGCTCCCGACTAGCGGGGAGCGAGACCCAGTACTTC
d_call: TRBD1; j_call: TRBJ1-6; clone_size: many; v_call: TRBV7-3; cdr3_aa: CASSLTGQGYAPLHF; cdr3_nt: TGTGCCAGCAGCTTAACGGGACAGGGCTATGCACCCCTCCACTTT
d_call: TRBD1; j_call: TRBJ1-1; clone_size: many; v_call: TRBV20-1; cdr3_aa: CSAKRGQGGGTEAFF; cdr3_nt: TGCAGTGCTAAGCGGGGACAGGGCGGGGGCACTGAAGCTTTCTTT
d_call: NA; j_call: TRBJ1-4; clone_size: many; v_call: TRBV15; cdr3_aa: CATGRTNEKLFF; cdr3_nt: TGTGCCACAGGACGGACTAATGAAAAACTGTTTTTT
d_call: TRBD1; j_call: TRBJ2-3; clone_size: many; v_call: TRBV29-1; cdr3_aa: CSVEGQGITDTQYF; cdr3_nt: TGCAGCGTTGAAGGACAGGGGATCACAGATACGCAGTATTTT
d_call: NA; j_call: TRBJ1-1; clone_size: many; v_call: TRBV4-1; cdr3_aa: CASSGDMNTEAFF; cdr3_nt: TGCGCCAGCTCCGGGGACATGAACACTGAAGCTTTCTTT
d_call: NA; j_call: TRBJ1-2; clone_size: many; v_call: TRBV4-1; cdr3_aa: CASSQEVRGGYTF; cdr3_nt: TGCGCCAGCAGCCAAGAGGTGAGGGGTGGCTACACCTTC
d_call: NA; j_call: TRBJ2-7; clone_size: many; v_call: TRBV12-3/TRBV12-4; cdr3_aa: CASKGPSYEQYF; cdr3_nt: TGTGCCAGCAAGGGACCGTCCTACGAGCAGTACTTC
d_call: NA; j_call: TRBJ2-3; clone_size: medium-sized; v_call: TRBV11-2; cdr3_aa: CASSLSPGDTQYF; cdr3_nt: TGTGCCAGCAGCCTCTCTCCGGGAGATACGCAGTATTTT
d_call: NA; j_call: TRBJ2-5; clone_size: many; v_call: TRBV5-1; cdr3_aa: CASSLLWGYGETQYF; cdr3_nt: TGCGCCAGCAGCTTGTTGTGGGGGTACGGGGAGACCCAGTACTTC
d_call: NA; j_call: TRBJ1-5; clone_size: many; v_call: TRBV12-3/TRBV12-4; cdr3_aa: CASSLAGDLRPQHF; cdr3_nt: TGTGCCAGCAGTTTGGCAGGGGACCTTCGGCCCCAGCATTTT
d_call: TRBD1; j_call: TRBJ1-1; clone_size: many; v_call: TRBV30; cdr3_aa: CAWRMAGGATEAFF; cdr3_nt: TGTGCCTGGAGGATGGCAGGGGGAGCCACTGAAGCTTTCTTT